Shown below are 24 T cell receptor beta chains from a single sample sequenced in a study of blood T cell repertoires in COVID-19. Sequenced by immunoSEQ multiplex PCR; TCRdb stores in-frame clones only, minus some. The sample yields around 100,000 clones, approximately 80% seen once. Sequenced material: peripheral blood. The receptors were gathered from a man aged 55-75 years with active or convalescent COVID-19.

This clone was seen ten or more times. This chain uses TRBV2 with TRBJ2-7; the match to TRBD2 covers 9 bases. The trim removed 8 bases at V and 1 base at J, leaving 6 bases unmatched. CDR1 is SNHLY, CDR2 FYNNEI, per germline. This CDR3 is built from 14 residues. The CDR3, as DNA: TGTGCCAGCTGCGAACTAGCGGGTTCCTACGAGCAGTACGTC. Its protein is CASCELAGSYEQYV.

The J gene is TRBJ2-5, the V gene TRBV5-8; the D gene is possibly TRBD2 (6 bases). Trimming took off 7 bases at V and 2 bases at J, with 24 bases between the two ends. The CDR3 contains 17 residues. Germline CDR1 reads SGHTS; CDR2 reads YDEGEE. The chain's CDR3 is CASPSLPGEASQETQYF. In DNA form, the CDR3 reads TGTGCCAGCCCCTCTCTTCCCGGGGAGGCCTCTCAAGAGACCCAGTACTTC.

DNA of the CDR3: TGTGCCAGCTCACCACGCGGGACAGGGCCCTACGAGCAGTACTTC. This codes for CASSPRGTGPYEQYF. This chain joins TRBV18 and TRBJ2-7, with 9 bases fitting TRBD1. This CDR3 comprises 15 residues. Germline-derived CDR1 and CDR2 are KGHSH and LQKENI. Trimming at V came to 1 base and at J to 2 bases, leaving 3 bases not matched to a gene.

The V and J genes are TRBV12-3 or TRBV12-4 and TRBJ1-1, with D hard to call. V was trimmed by 5 bases and J by 1 base, leaving 8 bases between them. The CDR3 sequence is 13 residues long. For the CDR3, the DNA is TGTGCCAGCAGTCAACAGAGGAACACTGAAGCTTTCTTT. Its translation: CASSQQRNTEAFF.

The V call is TRBV6-1, the J call TRBJ1-1; D may be TRBD1 (6 bases). Per the germline V gene, CDR1 is MNHNS and CDR2 is SASEGT. Between the trimmed V and J ends, which lost 1 base and 3 bases, there was a span of 9 bases. The CDR3 contains 14 residues. DNA for the CDR3: TGTGCCAGCAGTGAAGTGGGGGCCGACACTGAAGCTTTCTTT. It codes for CASSEVGADTEAFF.

This chain connects TRBV5-1 to TRBJ2-2; TRBD1 matches 7 bases. Germline trimming cut 0 bases from V and 0 bases from J; bases unmatched to any gene: 2. Germline values: CDR1 SGHRS, CDR2 YFSETQ. This CDR3 has 16 residues. In nucleotides, the CDR3 is TGCGCCAGCAGCTTGGCGCAGGGGGCGAACACCGGGGAGCTGTTTTTT. It is translated as CASSLAQGANTGELFF.

The chain recombines TRBV25-1 with TRBJ1-6; 7 positions match TRBD1. The CDR3 sequence is 14 residues long. With V trimmed by 7 bases and J by 8 bases, 8 bases remained unmatched. The germline gives CDR1 MGHDK, CDR2 SYGVNS. Here the CDR3 reads CASTKAGGYSPLHF. The CDR3 nucleotides read TGTGCCAGCACCAAAGCAGGGGGATATTCACCCCTCCACTTT. Combining the CDR3 with reference TRBV25-1 and TRBJ1-6 gives the whole variable domain EADIYQTPRYLVIGTGKKITLECSQTMGHDKMYWYQQDPGMELHLIHYSYGVNSTEKGDLSSESTVSRIRTEHFPLTLESARPSHTSQYLCASTKAGGYSPLHFGNGTRLTVT.

This clone was seen a few times. The chain recombines TRBV28 with TRBJ1-6; 10 bases agree with TRBD1. The CDR3 contains 14 residues. Germline assignment: CDR1 MDHEN and CDR2 SYDVKM. V dropped 6 bases and J dropped 4; count of bases not matched to a gene: 0. The CDR3 DNA sequence: TGTGCCAGCAGGGGACAGGGGTATAATTCACCCCTCCACTTT. It is translated as CASRGQGYNSPLHF.

The chain joins TRBV9 to TRBJ2-7; 9 bases fit TRBD2. Looked up from germline, CDR1 is SGDLS and CDR2 is YYNGEE. V lost 0 bases to trimming and J lost 5 bases; unmatched junction nucleotides: 3. CDR3 size: 14 residues. CDR3 bases: TGTGCCAGCAGCGTAGTAGCGGGAGCTCACGAGCAGTACTTC. Protein sequence: CASSVVAGAHEQYF.

Remarks on this clone: A junction boundary mismatches the germline segment, possibly from a read error. The same CDR3 can be traced to other DNA sequences in this sample. The genes are TRBV3-1 (or the pseudogene TRBV3-2) and TRBJ2-2; 12 bases map to TRBD2. Germline values: CDR1 LGHDT, CDR2 YNNKEL (reference sequence). The CDR3 covers 16 residues. The DNA for the CDR3 is TGTGCCAGTAGCCAACCACTAGCGGGAGGCACCGGGGAGCTGTTTTTT. Its translation: CASSQPLAGGTGELFF.

CDR3 sequence reads: CASSQDREGRMNTEAFF. The CDR3 nucleotides read TGCGCCAGCAGCCAGGACAGGGAGGGACGGATGAACACTGAAGCTTTCTTT. This chain uses TRBV5-1 with TRBJ1-1; 8 positions agree with TRBD1. The germline gives CDR1 SGHRS, CDR2 YFSETQ. Trimming removed 4 bases from V and 0 bases from J; junction bases left unmatched: 11. The CDR3 has 17 amino acids.

The sample holds one count of this clone. The chain combines TRBV20-1 with TRBJ2-1; unclear D gene. CDR3 length: 11 amino acids. V gave up 2 bases and J gave up 5 bases, with 4 bases separating them. Germline V lookup: CDR1 DFQATT, CDR2 SNEGSKA (reference sequence). The CDR3 DNA reads TGCAGTGCTAGACGTAACAATGAGCAGTTCTTC. This sequence encodes CSARRNNEQFF.

This chain connects TRBV5-1 to TRBJ2-3, with 10 positions matching TRBD2. Losses at the gene ends were 3 bases for V and 2 bases for J; bases not matched to a gene: 15. CDR3 length: 19 residues. Germline V gives CDR1 SGHRS, CDR2 YFSETQ. As DNA, the CDR3 is TGCGCCAGCAGCTCCTACTACTATCGGACTAGCGGAGACACAGATACGCAGTATTTT. Translated: CASSSYYYRTSGDTDTQYF.

This sequence joins TRBV7-8 and TRBJ2-5, with D possibly being TRBD2 (5 bases). The V end lost 1 base, the J end lost 7 bases, and 10 bases lay between the germline ends. Germline V gene data show CDR1 as SGHVS and CDR2 as FQNEAQ. The CDR3 is made up of 13 amino acids. CDR3 coding DNA: TGTGCCAGCAGCTTAGGCGGTGAGGGGACCCAGTACTTC. This translates into CASSLGGEGTQYF.

This chain links TRBV9 with TRBJ2-3; D not certain. V lost 1 base and J 7 bases, leaving 13 bases between the germline ends. Looked up from germline, CDR1 is SGDLS and CDR2 is YYNGEE. This CDR3 comprises 14 residues. CDR3 sequence (DNA): TGTGCCAGCAGCGTACTCCTAAATAGCAATACGCAGTATTTT. Translation: CASSVLLNSNTQYF.

J is TRBJ2-3 and V is TRBV7-9; a possible D gene is TRBD2 (6 bases). CDR3 size: 17 residues. Germline V CDR1 and CDR2: SEHNR, FQNEAQ (reference sequence). V shed 5 bases and J shed 6 bases, with 24 bases lying between them. The CDR3 loop reads CASSKALSGVLGDTQYF. The CDR3 region has the DNA TGTGCCAGCAGCAAAGCTCTGTCGGGAGTCTTGGGGGATACGCAGTATTTT.

The V and J genes are TRBV10-2 and TRBJ2-3; TRBD1 aligns across 11 bases. The CDR3 extends over 12 amino acids. Germline V gives CDR1 WSHSY, CDR2 SAAADI. V lost 7 bases to trimming and J lost 9 bases; unmatched junction nucleotides: 3. CDR3 sequence reads: CASTGQGGTQYF. The CDR3 DNA follows: TGCGCCAGCACGGGACAGGGGGGCACGCAGTATTTT.

The chain carries TRBV6-5 and TRBJ1-3; TRBD1 agrees at 8 bases. Germline-derived CDR1 and CDR2 are MNHEY and SVGAGI. J gave up 4 bases and V 6 bases, and 5 bases lay outside the gene matches. There are 14 residues in the CDR3. The CDR3 DNA follows: TGTGCCAGCAGGAAAGGACAGGGAGGAAACACCATATATTTT. It specifies CASRKGQGGNTIYF.

This chain connects TRBV18 to TRBJ1-1; TRBD1 aligns across 11 bases. CDR3 length: 16 amino acids. Trimming at V came to 3 bases and at J to 1 base, leaving 4 bases not matched to a gene. Germline assignment: CDR1 KGHSH and CDR2 LQKENI. CDR3 in DNA: TGTGCCAGCTCACCGAGGACAGGGGGCGCGAACACTGAAGCTTTCTTT. Amino acid sequence: CASSPRTGGANTEAFF.

The V call is TRBV3-1 (or the pseudogene TRBV3-2), the J call TRBJ1-1; 8 bases match TRBD1. Germline V gene sequence: CDR1 LGHDT, CDR2 YNNKEL (reference sequence). The CDR3 has 15 amino acids. Trimming took 3 bases from V and 5 from J; bases not matched to a gene: 8. The CDR3 loop is CASSHIGQGKTEAFF. The CDR3 DNA reads as TGTGCCAGCAGCCACATCGGACAGGGTAAAACTGAAGCTTTCTTT.

The chain employs TRBV7-9 and TRBJ2-3; 9 bases match TRBD2. Germline assignment: CDR1 SEHNR and CDR2 FQNEAQ (reference sequence). The V gene end was trimmed by 8 bases and the J gene end by 6 bases; junction bases not matched to a gene: 9. The CDR3 totals 14 residues. CDR3 region: CASETKREADTQYF. The CDR3 bases are TGTGCCAGCGAAACTAAGCGGGAGGCGGATACGCAGTATTTT.

The J gene is TRBJ1-2, the V gene TRBV4-3; D unresolved. Germline-derived CDR1 and CDR2 are LGHNA and YSLEER. The CDR3 has 15 residues. V was clipped by 0 bases and J by 2 bases, with 10 bases between them. The DNA for the CDR3 is TGCGCCAGCAGCCAAGAGGGCGCGGGGAACTATGGCTACACCTTC. This codes for CASSQEGAGNYGYTF.

The V gene is TRBV3-1 (or the pseudogene TRBV3-2), the J gene TRBJ2-7, with a tentative D call TRBD1 (5 bases). The germline V gene encodes CDR1 LGHDT and CDR2 YNNKEL (reference sequence). V lost 1 base and J 5 bases, leaving 12 bases between the germline ends. The CDR3 extends over 14 amino acids. CDR3 sequence: CASSQVQGIHEQYF. For the CDR3, the DNA is TGTGCCAGCAGCCAAGTTCAGGGTATCCACGAGCAGTACTTC.

The genes are TRBV7-3 and TRBJ2-1; 9 positions match TRBD2. Germline lookup yields CDR1 SGHTA and CDR2 FQGTGA. The CDR3 runs 18 residues. V shed 1 base and J 2 bases; nucleotides not matched to a gene: 9. CDR3 DNA: TGTGCCAGCAGCTTAAATCCCCACCTAGCGGGGACCTACAATGAGCAGTTCTTC. It translates to CASSLNPHLAGTYNEQFF.